This TCR beta chain derives from a study of identical twins. TCRdb processed the 5' RACE reads anew with MiXCR; each CDR3 protein has one entry. In the table there are approximately 350,000 distinct CDR3 sequences, roughly 12% of which are singletons. This clonotype came up a few times. What it recognizes is unknown. Germline V CDR1 and CDR2: DFQATT, SNEGSKA (reference sequence). V dropped 6 bases and J dropped 5 bases, with 23 bases sitting between them. The CDR3 runs to 16 residues. Study-level results: Donors were not followed over many years; analysis was cross-sectional.

These data are also associated with another study on yellow fever vaccine responses in identical twins.

The chain links TRBV20-1 to TRBJ2-1, with D perhaps assigned TRBD1 or TRBD2 (5 bases each). Sequenced sample: CD8+ T cells sorted from blood. This TCR was sampled from a woman aged 18 to 35 in good health. In nucleotides, the CDR3 is TGCAGTGCCGAGGGAGTTGGCAGGGTTAGTAACAATGAGCAGTTCTTC. Translation: CSAEGVGRVSNNEQFF.